This T cell receptor beta chain was sequenced for a study of blood T cells in healthy people across ages. This clonotype was recorded many times. Donors ranged from about 6 to 90 years old and were healthy Caucasians in Russia. Isolated PBMCs totaled at least 6 million in each sample. The length of the CDR3 is 15 residues. Trimming took 0 bases from V and 7 from J, leaving 16 bases between them. Germline-derived CDR1 and CDR2 are DFQATT and SNEGSKA (reference sequence). The second PCR ran roughly 6 to 11 cycles with a sample-barcoded 5' primer and J-beta primers. The template-switch adaptor was a 5' adaptor with 12 random nucleotides. It tagged each cDNA molecule. Every sample gave at least 2.5 million paired-end reads containing CDR3. Each CDR3 protein gets one entry after TCRdb re-called the 5' RACE reads with MiXCR. The data show around 670,000 distinct CDR3 sequences, about 30% seen once.

V and J are TRBV20-1 and TRBJ2-4, with D unclear. The TCR sequence derives from a woman aged 80 or older in good health. The sample consisted of blood. In DNA form, the CDR3 reads TGCAGTGCTAGAGATCTCCTGGGTGTAGGGAACATTCAGTACTTC. Its protein is CSARDLLGVGNIQYF.